These 28 T cell receptor beta chains share one sample of origin, sequenced in a study of response to subunit inactivated influenza vaccine. Each CDR3 protein is one row after TCRdb ran MiXCR on the RT-PCR reads. The profile shows more than 500,000 distinct CDR3 sequences, approximately 11% of them singletons. This sample also belongs to another study, concerning T cells expressing NK-cell markers. That paper notes: Making the TCR beta cDNA relied on 5'RACE template switching with UMIs.

The input for sequencing was PBMCs from blood, taken on the day of vaccination. Every receptor here comes from a middle-aged man who received an inactivated influenza vaccine.

V usage is TRBV6-2 or TRBV6-3 and J usage is TRBJ2-3; TRBD2 might be the D (5 bases). V lost 6 bases to trimming and J lost 11 bases, with 18 bases between them. From germline, CDR1 is MNHEY and CDR2 SVGEGT. The CDR3 runs 13 residues. CDR3 bases: TGTGCCAGCAGACGGACTGAGAGGCCGGAGCAGTATTTT. Translated, it gives CASRRTERPEQYF.

CDR3 sequence (DNA): TGCAGTGCTAGCGACAGGGCCCCCAAAAACATTCAGTACTTC. Amino acid sequence: CSASDRAPKNIQYF. The chain employs TRBV20-1 and TRBJ2-4, with 7 bases that match TRBD1. With V trimmed by 3 bases and J by 2 bases, 4 bases remained unmatched. The CDR3 runs to 14 residues. The germline gives CDR1 DFQATT, CDR2 SNEGSKA (reference sequence).

The genes are TRBV29-1 and TRBJ2-7, with no clear D. Germline CDR1 is SQVTM and CDR2 is ANQGSEA. This CDR3 is built from 12 residues. With 0 bases removed from V and 6 bases from J, the gap between germline ends came to 9 bases. CDR3 amino acids: CSVEDPAAEQYF. The CDR3 DNA reads TGCAGCGTTGAAGATCCAGCTGCCGAGCAGTACTTC.

Only a few counts were recorded for this clonotype. The J gene is TRBJ2-7, the V gene TRBV7-9, with D possibly being TRBD1 or TRBD2 (5 bases each). This CDR3 contains 15 residues. V gave up 3 bases and J gave up 7 bases, with 19 bases separating them. Per germline, CDR1 SEHNR and CDR2 FQNEAQ (reference sequence). The CDR3 protein is CASSFRDGGKLEQYF. In nucleotides, the CDR3 is TGTGCCAGCAGCTTCAGGGACGGCGGAAAATTAGAGCAGTACTTC.

This clonotype was seen a few times. The rearrangement uses TRBV20-1 and TRBJ2-6; D remains unclear. The CDR3 is made up of 16 amino acids. Trimming took off 2 bases at V and 2 bases at J, with 13 bases between the two ends. The germline V gene has CDR1 DFQATT and CDR2 SNEGSKA (reference sequence). CDR3 in DNA: TGCAGTGCTAGACTAAAAGTCCCCGCTGGGGCCAACGTCCTGACTTTC. Translation gives CSARLKVPAGANVLTF.

This clonotype came up a few times. The V call is TRBV11-2, the J call TRBJ2-7; no reliable D call. V was clipped by 5 bases and J by 6 bases, with 11 bases between them. The CDR3 runs to 12 residues. Germline CDR1 and CDR2: SGHAT and FQNNGV. The CDR3, as DNA: TGTGCCAGCAGCCCGATATCGGCCGAGCAGTACTTC. It encodes CASSPISAEQYF.

In its sample, this clonotype was seen a few times. The chain joins TRBV12-5 to TRBJ1-1, with D unclear. The CDR3 has 14 residues. V was trimmed by 2 bases and J by 11 bases, leaving 18 bases between them. Germline-derived CDR1 and CDR2 are LGHNT and FRNRAP. CDR3 nucleotide sequence: TGTGCTAGTGGTTTGAACAATCTTCCGGGAGACGCTTTCTTT. Its protein product is CASGLNNLPGDAFF.

This clonotype was observed a few times. V usage is TRBV27 and J usage is TRBJ1-4; no clear D. Germline values: CDR1 MNHEY, CDR2 SMNVEV (reference sequence). This CDR3 comprises 16 residues. The V gene lost 3 bases and the J gene lost 8 bases, with 19 bases spanning the gap. The CDR3 nucleotides are TGTGCCAGCAGTTTCCTCGGCCAGGCACATCTGGAAAAACTGTTTTTT. It translates to CASSFLGQAHLEKLFF. The full variable domain, with the rest looked up from reference TRBV27 and TRBJ1-4, is EAQVTQNPRYLITVTGKKLTVTCSQNMNHEYMSWYRQDPGLGLRQIYYSMNVEVTDKGDVPEGYKVSRKEKRNFPLILESPSPNQTSLYFCASSFLGQAHLEKLFFGSGTQLSVL.

This clonotype appeared many times. The V gene is TRBV7-2, the J gene TRBJ2-5; D is possibly TRBD1 (5 bases). Trimming pared 5 bases from V and 4 bases from J, leaving 11 bases between. Germline V CDR1 and CDR2: SGHTA, FQGNSA. The CDR3 runs to 13 residues. The CDR3 DNA follows: TGTGCCAGCAGCGTTGACAGAAGAGAGACCCAGTACTTC. It yields the protein CASSVDRRETQYF.

This sequence joins TRBV4-3 and TRBJ1-6; no clear D gene. Germline V gene data show CDR1 as LGHNA and CDR2 as YSLEER. This CDR3 is 14 amino acids long. Trimming took 4 bases from V and 9 from J, leaving 13 bases between them. The CDR3 here is CASSREIISSPLHF. The CDR3, as DNA: TGCGCCAGCAGCCGGGAGATTATTAGTTCACCCCTCCACTTT.

This clonotype was picked up many times. The chain links TRBV7-6 to TRBJ2-1; no definite D call. Trimming took off 0 bases at V and 6 bases at J, with 9 bases between the two ends. This CDR3 is 14 amino acids long. Germline V gives CDR1 SGHVS, CDR2 FNYEAQ. Here the CDR3 reads CASSLARPSNEQFF. DNA for the CDR3: TGTGCCAGCAGCTTAGCCCGCCCTAGCAATGAGCAGTTCTTC.

The V gene is TRBV5-1, the J gene TRBJ1-1, with unresolved D. V lost 0 bases, J lost 12 bases, and 18 bases lay in between. CDR1 is SGHRS and CDR2 is YFSETQ in the germline V gene. This CDR3 has 14 amino acids. In DNA form, the CDR3 reads TGCGCCAGCAGCTTGGCTGGCAGGAAACCTGTGTCTTTCTTT. Its translation is CASSLAGRKPVSFF.

The chain employs TRBV6-2 or TRBV6-3 and TRBJ2-3, with D hard to call. The CDR3 has 15 residues. Trimming cost V 0 bases and J 2 bases, with 9 bases left between them. Germline lookup yields CDR1 MNHEY and CDR2 SVGEGT. Written as DNA, the CDR3 is TGTGCCAGCAGTTACTCGATCCGGATCACAGATACGCAGTATTTT. As protein: CASSYSIRITDTQYF.

This clonotype was counted many times. The chain combines TRBV4-3 with TRBJ1-2, with a possible D match to TRBD1 (6 bases). Germline values: CDR1 LGHNA, CDR2 YSLEER. The CDR3 length is 16 residues. V was pared by 0 bases and J by 4 bases, with 15 bases between. The CDR3 protein is CASSQDRGEGAYGYTF. The CDR3 DNA reads as TGCGCCAGCAGCCAAGATAGGGGGGAGGGCGCCTATGGCTACACCTTC.

This clonotype was seen more than once but under ten times. The chain uses TRBV5-1 and TRBJ1-6; D is undetermined. Trimming cost V 0 bases and J 10 bases, with 14 bases left between them. Germline CDR1 and CDR2: SGHRS and YFSETQ. The CDR3 contains 15 residues. The chain's CDR3 is CASSLEAGFKSPLHF. CDR3 nucleotides: TGCGCCAGCAGCTTGGAGGCAGGCTTTAAGTCACCCCTCCACTTT.

Here the CDR3 reads CASRPPGLEFSGANVLTF. DNA for the CDR3: TGTGCCAGCAGGCCCCCGGGACTGGAATTTTCCGGGGCCAACGTCCTGACTTTC. The chain links TRBV28 to TRBJ2-6; tentative D call: TRBD2 (6 bases). CDR3 size: 18 residues. The germline V gene encodes CDR1 MDHEN and CDR2 SYDVKM. Trimming stripped 6 bases from V and 4 bases from J, with 22 bases between.

DNA of the CDR3: TGTGCCATCAGTGAACAGGGGTGGGGGGAGACCCAGTACTTC. Its translation: CAISEQGWGETQYF. The chain joins TRBV10-3 to TRBJ2-5; 7 bases are a match to TRBD1. In germline, CDR1 is ENHRY, CDR2 SYGVKD. There are 14 residues in the CDR3. Losses at the gene ends were 3 bases for V and 5 bases for J; bases not matched to a gene: 6.

This clonotype was counted a few times. This chain connects TRBV19 to TRBJ1-2, with 8 bases matching TRBD1. V was pared by 3 bases and J by 7 bases, with 22 bases of the junction left unmatched. From germline, CDR1 is LNHDA and CDR2 SQIVND (reference sequence). The CDR3 is made up of 19 amino acids. The CDR3 protein is CASSIQFLWDRRSVAGYTF. The CDR3, as DNA: TGTGCCAGTAGTATTCAATTCCTTTGGGACAGGCGGTCTGTCGCTGGCTACACCTTC.

The chain couples TRBV10-3 to TRBJ2-6, with D perhaps TRBD1 (7 bases). Germline CDR1 and CDR2: ENHRY and SYGVKD. The ends were cut back, 6 bases at V and 1 base at J, with 16 bases in the middle. This CDR3 comprises 17 residues. The CDR3 DNA is TGTGCCATCAGGACCCAGGGGGGCCGATCTGGGGCCAACGTCCTGACTTTC. Protein sequence: CAIRTQGGRSGANVLTF.

This clonotype was seen more than once but under ten times. The V and J genes are TRBV7-9 and TRBJ1-1, with no clear D. Between the trimmed V and J ends, which lost 6 bases and 2 bases, there was a span of 10 bases. Germline CDR1 is SEHNR and CDR2 is FQNEAQ (reference sequence). The CDR3 runs to 13 residues. Written as DNA, the CDR3 is TGTGCCAGCAGGACGGATCTCAACACTGAAGCTTTCTTT. The encoded protein is CASRTDLNTEAFF.

The gene calls are TRBV6-2 or TRBV6-3 and TRBJ2-7; D uncertain. Germline CDR1 is MNHEY and CDR2 is SVGEGT. V lost 7 bases to trimming and J lost 0 bases, with 10 bases between them. CDR3 length: 13 residues. The CDR3 nucleotides are TGTGCCAGCACCACGGTGGGCTCCTACGAGCAGTACTTC. Translating gives CASTTVGSYEQYF.

The CDR3 DNA is TGCAGTGCTACGGAGGTCGTTTTCTACGAGCAGTACTTC. Protein: CSATEVVFYEQYF. This chain uses TRBV20-1 with TRBJ2-7, with a possible D match to TRBD2 (5 bases). The CDR3 is made up of 13 amino acids. The germline V gene encodes CDR1 DFQATT and CDR2 SNEGSKA (reference sequence). Trimming removed 4 bases from V and 3 bases from J, with 13 bases in between.

J is TRBJ2-7 and V is TRBV20-1, with D perhaps TRBD2 (5 bases). Trimming took off 0 bases at V and 0 bases at J, with 12 bases between the two ends. The CDR3 extends over 15 amino acids. Germline V gene data show CDR1 as DFQATT and CDR2 as SNEGSKA (reference sequence). The CDR3, as DNA: TGCAGTGCTAGAGATCCCCAGCGGAGCTCCTACGAGCAGTACTTC. Amino acid sequence: CSARDPQRSSYEQYF.

This clonotype was observed a handful of times. The rearrangement links TRBV29-1 to TRBJ2-5, with unresolved D. This CDR3 has 11 amino acids. CDR1 SQVTM and CDR2 ANQGSEA come from the germline V gene. V was cut by 3 bases and J by 5 bases, with 7 bases left in between. The CDR3 bases are TGCAGCGTTGACCTGGGGGAGACCCAGTACTTC. Amino acid sequence: CSVDLGETQYF.

V gene TRBV24-1 combines with J gene TRBJ2-1; D uncertain. The ends were cut back, 10 bases at V and 6 bases at J, with 12 bases in the middle. Per germline, CDR1 KGHDR and CDR2 SFDVKD. This CDR3 is built from 12 residues. CDR3 coding DNA: TGTGCCACAGGATCCCCAATCAATGAGCAGTTCTTC. Protein sequence: CATGSPINEQFF.

The rearrangement joins TRBV4-3 to TRBJ2-1; perhaps TRBD1 as D (6 bases). V lost 4 bases, J lost 7 bases, and 17 bases lay in between. CDR3 length equals 15 residues. Germline V lookup: CDR1 LGHNA, CDR2 YSLEER. This CDR3 is CASSLGHYPSNEQFF. The CDR3 bases are TGCGCCAGCAGCCTGGGACATTACCCAAGTAATGAGCAGTTCTTC.

This clonotype was detected only a few times. The rearrangement uses TRBV20-1 and TRBJ2-1, with 7 nucleotides matching TRBD2. Losses at the gene ends were 0 bases for V and 6 bases for J; bases not matched to a gene: 11. This CDR3 comprises 16 residues. Germline V CDR1 and CDR2: DFQATT, SNEGSKA (reference sequence). Here the CDR3 DNA reads TGCAGTGCTAGAGATAGCGGCGGGAGTAATCCCAATGAGCAGTTCTTC. This translates into CSARDSGGSNPNEQFF.

This sequence joins TRBV28 and TRBJ1-3; D might be TRBD1 (6 bases). The germline gives CDR1 MDHEN, CDR2 SYDVKM. The V end lost 8 bases, the J end lost 0 bases, and 11 bases lay between the germline ends. CDR3 length: 14 residues. The CDR3 DNA reads TGTGCCAGCGAACAGGGCAGCTCTGGAAACACCATATATTTT. It is translated as CASEQGSSGNTIYF.